Listed here is a single T cell receptor beta chain. The data are from a study of cytomegalovirus exposure and HLA in healthy donors. Use of 60 Vbeta and 13 Jbeta primers characterized the PCR. The table came from immunoSEQ multiplex PCR; TCRdb's copy has only in-frame clones and leaves some out. The sample lists approximately 100,000 clones, less than 80% occurring once. The length of the CDR3 is 15 residues. The V and J ends lost 6 bases and 1 base respectively, with 13 bases between them. Germline V gives CDR1 LNHDA, CDR2 SQIVND (reference sequence). This chain links TRBV19 with TRBJ1-5; no reliable D call. The clonotype comes from a man aged 40-55 years in good health and CMV-seronegative. The sample consisted of PBMCs. CDR3 amino acids: CASRPRDLSNQPQHF. In nucleotides, the CDR3 is TGTGCCAGTAGGCCGAGAGACTTGAGCAATCAGCCCCAGCATTTT. Drawing the rest from reference TRBV19 and TRBJ1-5, the complete variable domain is DGGITQSPKYLFRKEGQNVTLSCEQNLNHDAMYWYRQDPGQGLRLIYYSQIVNDFQKGDIAEGYSVSREKKESFPLTVTSAQKNPTAFYLCASRPRDLSNQPQHFGDGTRLSIL.